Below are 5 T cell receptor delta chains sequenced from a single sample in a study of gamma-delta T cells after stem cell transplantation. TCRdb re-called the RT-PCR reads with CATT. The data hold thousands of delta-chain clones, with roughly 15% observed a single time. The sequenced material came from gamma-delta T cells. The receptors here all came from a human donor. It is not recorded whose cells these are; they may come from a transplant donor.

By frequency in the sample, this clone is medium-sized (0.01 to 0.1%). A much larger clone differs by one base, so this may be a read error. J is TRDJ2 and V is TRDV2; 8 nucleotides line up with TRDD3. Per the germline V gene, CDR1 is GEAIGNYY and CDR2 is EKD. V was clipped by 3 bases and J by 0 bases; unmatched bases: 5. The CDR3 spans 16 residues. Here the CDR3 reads CACDVLGVTLTAQLFF. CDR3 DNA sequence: TGTGCCTGTGACGTACTGGGGGTTACTTTGACAGCACAACTCTTCTTT.

CDR3 coding DNA: TGTGCTCTTGGGGAGGGTCTGACAGCACAACTCTTCTTT. This codes for CALGEGLTAQLFF. The chain links TRDV1 to TRDJ2; no firm D call. Germline loops: CDR1 TSWWSYY, CDR2 QGS. This CDR3 spans 13 amino acids. Trimming stripped 3 bases from V and 3 bases from J, with 5 bases between.

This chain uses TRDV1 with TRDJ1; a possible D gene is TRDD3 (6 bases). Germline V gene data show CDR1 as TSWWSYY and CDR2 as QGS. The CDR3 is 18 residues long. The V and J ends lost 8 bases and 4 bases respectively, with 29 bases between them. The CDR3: CALCRPLLGGRLFDKLIF. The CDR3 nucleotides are TGTGCTCTTTGCCGCCCCCTCTTAGGGGGACGACTCTTCGATAAACTCATCTTT.

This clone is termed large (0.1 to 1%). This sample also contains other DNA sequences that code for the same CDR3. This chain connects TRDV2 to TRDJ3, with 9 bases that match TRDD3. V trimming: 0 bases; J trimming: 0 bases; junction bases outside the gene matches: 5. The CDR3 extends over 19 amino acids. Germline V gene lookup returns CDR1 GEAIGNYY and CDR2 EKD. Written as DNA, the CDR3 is TGTGCCTGTGACACCGTACTGGGGGACCTCTCCTGGGACACCCGACAGATGTTTTTC. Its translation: CACDTVLGDLSWDTRQMFF.

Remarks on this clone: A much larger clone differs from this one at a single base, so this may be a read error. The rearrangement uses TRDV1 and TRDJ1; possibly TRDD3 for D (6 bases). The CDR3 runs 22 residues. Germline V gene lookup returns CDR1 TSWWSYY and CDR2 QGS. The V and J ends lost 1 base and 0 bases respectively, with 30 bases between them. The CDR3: CALGEPTTTYPGAGGDTDKLIF. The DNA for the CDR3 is TGTGCTCTTGGGGAACCTACGACCACGTACCCGGGGGCCGGGGGAGACACCGATAAACTCATCTTT.